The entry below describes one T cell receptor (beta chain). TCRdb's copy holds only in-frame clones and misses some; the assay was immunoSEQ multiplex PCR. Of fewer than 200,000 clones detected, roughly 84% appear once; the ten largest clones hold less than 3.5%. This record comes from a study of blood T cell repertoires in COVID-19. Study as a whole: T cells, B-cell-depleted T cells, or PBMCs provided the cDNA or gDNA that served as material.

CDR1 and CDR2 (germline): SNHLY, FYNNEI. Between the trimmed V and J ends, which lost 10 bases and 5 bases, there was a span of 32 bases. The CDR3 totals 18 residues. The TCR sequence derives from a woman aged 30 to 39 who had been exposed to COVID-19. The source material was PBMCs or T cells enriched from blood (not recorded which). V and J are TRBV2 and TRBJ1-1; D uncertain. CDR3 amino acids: CATLPRSRLILIGTEAFF. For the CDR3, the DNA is TGTGCCACCCTGCCCCGAAGCCGTCTTATACTGATCGGGACTGAAGCTTTCTTT.